The subject of this entry is one TCR beta chain. The data originate from a study of blood T cell repertoires in COVID-19. Study details: Acute and convalescent COVID-19 specimens originated in the United States, Italy and Spain.

Using immunoSEQ multiplex PCR, the repertoire was profiled, and TCRdb retains in-frame clones only, with some absent. Of 65,000 to 95,000 clones listed, roughly 80% are singletons. CDR3 length: 14 residues. The germline V gene has CDR1 MDHEN and CDR2 SYDVKM. Trimming removed 5 bases from V and 6 bases from J; junction bases left unmatched: 6. Sequencing was performed on peripheral blood. The chain carries TRBV28 and TRBJ1-4; TRBD1 matches 7 bases. The origin of this receptor is a man aged 80 or over with active or convalescent COVID-19. As DNA, the CDR3 is TGTGCCAGCAGTCCAGGGGGTTCAGATGAAAAACTGTTTTTT. It codes for CASSPGGSDEKLFF.